Given below is one T cell receptor beta chain in context. What it binds is unknown. Germline CDR1 reads MDHEN; CDR2 reads SYDVKM. The CDR3 has 15 amino acids. The germline V and J ends were trimmed by 10 bases and 0 bases, with 15 bases remaining between them. Assay: immunoSEQ multiplex PCR; the TCRdb copy retains only in-frame clones and omits some. The data hold 95,000 or so clones, with roughly 90% observed a single time. This entry comes from a study of T cell responses to AZD1222 COVID-19 vaccine. The wider study: Doses given second, at about 4 or about 12 weeks, were pooled.

Notes on the study in general: Two AZD1222 administrations were followed by greater Spike-specific TCR breadth and depth.

The chain is built from TRBV28 and TRBJ2-2; D is possibly TRBD1 (6 bases). This receptor was obtained from an adult in good health. The source was peripheral blood, collected on day 0 of AZD1222 vaccination. CDR3 sequence: CAIRSQGPNTGELFF. Written as DNA, the CDR3 is TGTGCCATCCGATCACAGGGCCCGAACACCGGGGAGCTGTTTTTT.